These 5 T cell receptor beta chains originate from one sample sequenced in a study of tissue T cells after allogeneic stem cell transplantation. The table came from immunoSEQ multiplex PCR; TCRdb's copy has only in-frame clones and leaves some out. The table shows fewer than 30,000 clones, with 65% to 90% occurring only once. The sample was blood, taken before transplantation. Receptors were obtained from a woman between 18 and 55 years old who later had graft-versus-host disease after an allogeneic stem cell transplant.

J is TRBJ2-7 and V is TRBV5-4; weak D call: TRBD2 (6 bases). V lost 4 bases and J 0 bases, leaving 11 bases between the germline ends. The CDR3 contains 14 residues. The germline V gene has CDR1 SGHNT and CDR2 YYREEE (reference sequence). The CDR3 is CASSRDSSSYEQYF. In DNA, the CDR3 is TGTGCCAGCAGCCGGGACTCCAGCTCCTACGAGCAGTACTTC.

A few counts support this clone. The chain is built from TRBV14 and TRBJ2-1; D not certain. This CDR3 contains 18 residues. The ends were cut back, 0 bases at V and 3 bases at J, with 18 bases in the middle. The germline V gene has CDR1 SGHDN and CDR2 FVKESK. CDR3 sequence reads: CASSQDLGRVPNYNEQFF. DNA of the CDR3: TGTGCCAGCAGCCAAGACCTGGGTAGGGTACCAAACTACAATGAGCAGTTCTTC.

The chain joins TRBV2 to TRBJ1-1; possible D gene TRBD1, 5 bases. Trimming removed 6 bases at V and 2 bases at J, with 10 bases between. Germline V gives CDR1 SNHLY, CDR2 FYNNEI. This CDR3 is 13 amino acids long. CDR3: CASRRDSNTEAFF. CDR3 nucleotides: TGTGCCAGCAGAAGAGACAGTAACACTGAAGCTTTCTTT.

The chain couples TRBV2 to TRBJ2-3, with D perhaps TRBD1 (5 bases). Trimming cost V 5 bases and J 0 bases, with 12 bases left between them. The CDR3 is 15 residues long. Per the germline V gene, CDR1 is SNHLY and CDR2 is FYNNEI. The CDR3 region has the DNA TGTGCCAGCAGTCGCCGACAGTATAGCACAGATACGCAGTATTTT. It translates to CASSRRQYSTDTQYF.

The V call is TRBV4-3, the J call TRBJ2-3; D unclear. The CDR3 consists of 16 residues. V shed 4 bases and J shed 2 bases, with 16 bases lying between them. Germline V gives CDR1 LGHNA, CDR2 YSLEER. CDR3 protein: CASSPVSDLHTDTQYF. The CDR3 coding sequence is TGCGCCAGCAGCCCCGTTTCGGACCTACACACAGATACGCAGTATTTT.